This entry lists 5 T cell receptor beta chains sequenced from one sample in a study of T-cell reconstitution after alpha-beta-depleted transplantation in children. A library of TCRbeta sequences, prepared with unique molecular identifiers, was generated. Each CDR3 protein gets one entry after TCRdb re-called the PCR reads with MiXCR. The sample yields approximately 300,000 distinct CDR3 sequences, roughly a tenth seen once. Sequencing used PBMCs, obtained before TCRalphabeta/CD19-depleted stem cell transplant. The receptors shown here come from a boy under two years old with acute myeloid leukemia, due to receive a stem cell transplant.

There are many counts of this clonotype. This sequence joins TRBV12-3 or TRBV12-4 and TRBJ2-1; 9 nucleotides align to TRBD2. The V and J ends lost 3 bases and 5 bases, in that order; junction bases with no gene match: 8. The CDR3 has 16 amino acids. In DNA, the CDR3 is TGTGCCAGCAGTTTGAGTCTAGCGGGGATAGACAATGAGCAGTTCTTC. Protein sequence: CASSLSLAGIDNEQFF.

Note on this clonotype: A much larger clone is a single base away; this may be a read error. This chain joins TRBV6-1 and TRBJ2-1, with D possibly TRBD2 on 6 matching bases. CDR1 MNHNS and CDR2 SASEGT come from the germline V gene. Trimming removed 6 bases from V and 6 bases from J, with 18 bases in between. The CDR3 runs to 15 residues. CDR3 sequence reads: CASRTPKGGCNEQFF. The CDR3 region has the DNA TGTGCCAGCAGAACCCCGAAGGGAGGCTGCAATGAGCAGTTCTTC.

This clonotype was found many times. V usage is TRBV6-1 and J usage is TRBJ1-4; D not certain. Trimming left V 6 bases short and J 8 bases short, with 4 bases between. Germline V gene sequence: CDR1 MNHNS, CDR2 SASEGT. The CDR3 has 10 residues. The DNA of the CDR3 is TGTGCCAGCAGATCCGAAAAACTGTTTTTT. Protein: CASRSEKLFF.

This chain joins TRBV7-8 and TRBJ2-7; D uncertain. The CDR3 has 13 residues. The germline CDR1 and CDR2 sequences are SGHVS and FQNEAQ. V was trimmed by 3 bases and J by 4 bases, leaving 10 bases between them. This CDR3 is CASSFYPEYEQYF. Here the CDR3 DNA reads TGTGCCAGCAGCTTTTATCCCGAATACGAGCAGTACTTC.

Remarks on this clonotype: A much more abundant neighbour one base away suggests this may be a read error. The conserved phenylalanine or tryptophan is not found at the CDR3 terminus, so this likely reflects a read error. The chain combines TRBV4-3 with TRBJ1-1; D not resolved. This CDR3 comprises 14 residues. V lost 4 bases, J lost 0 bases, and 9 bases lay in between. CDR1 and CDR2 (germline): LGHNA, YSLEER. The CDR3 protein is CASSRGRMNTEAFS. The CDR3 coding sequence is TGCGCCAGCAGCCGCGGACGGATGAACACTGAAGCTTTCTCT.